These T cell receptor beta chains were read from a single sample in a study of control samples from healthy donors and cancer patients. TCRdb keeps only in-frame clones here, not all; method: immunoSEQ multiplex PCR. The repertoire holds 130,000 to 150,000 clones, around 85% seen once, with about 9% in the top ten. Sequencing was carried out using blood. The receptors come from a woman under 40 in good health. Both conserved end residues are part of each CDR3. A D gene is named only where the DNA matches it firmly. Where a row states a size, it is once, few, many or the class of an expanded clone; other rows omit it.

few,17,TRBD2,TRBJ2-7,TRBV5-1,CASSWQTSGRKFYEQYF,TGCGCCAGCAGCTGGCAGACTAGCGGGAGAAAGTTTTACGAGCAGTACTTC
NA,15,TRBD1,TRBJ2-3,TRBV28,CASSLRGLGTDTQYF,TGTGCCAGCAGTTTAAGGGGGCTAGGCACAGATACGCAGTATTTT
NA,12,NA,TRBJ2-1,TRBV6-5,CASRTTGNEQFF,TGTGCCAGCAGGACCACGGGTAATGAGCAGTTCTTC
NA,15,NA,TRBJ1-1,TRBV14,CASSQQALSNTEAFF,TGTGCCAGCAGCCAACAGGCGCTGTCGAACACTGAAGCTTTCTTT
few,15,NA,TRBJ2-2,TRBV19,CASSAGTSNTGELFF,TGTGCCAGTAGTGCCGGGACCAGTAACACCGGGGAGCTGTTTTTT
NA,16,NA,TRBJ1-4,TRBV28,CASSPRGAATNEKLFF,TGTGCCAGCAGCCCTCGGGGGGCGGCAACTAATGAAAAACTGTTTTTT
NA,15,NA,TRBJ1-1,TRBV11-2,CASSPREGRGTEAFF,TGTGCCAGCAGTCCCCGGGAGGGGAGAGGCACTGAAGCTTTCTTT
NA,18,NA,TRBJ2-3,TRBV2,CASMGPAGPQRVPDTQYF,TGTGCCAGCATGGGACCGGCCGGGCCACAAAGGGTTCCAGATACGCAGTATTTT
NA,15,NA,TRBJ2-7,TRBV11-1,CASSPRNQGNHEQYF,TGTGCCAGCAGCCCGCGAAACCAGGGAAACCACGAGCAGTACTTC
NA,15,TRBD2,TRBJ2-5,TRBV11-1,CASSLAGTTQEAQYF,TGTGCCAGCAGCTTAGCCGGGACTACCCAAGAGGCCCAGTACTTC
once,16,TRBD2,TRBJ2-5,TRBV6-2/TRBV6-3,CASSYSGREGQETQYF,TGTGCCAGCAGTTACAGTGGGCGGGAGGGCCAAGAGACCCAGTACTTC
few,16,NA,TRBJ2-5,TRBV7-9,CASSLSSGPLGETQYF,TGTGCCAGCAGCTTATCCTCGGGACCATTGGGGGAGACCCAGTACTTC
NA,16,TRBD1,TRBJ1-1,TRBV7-9,CASSLAPGQANTEAFF,TGTGCCAGCAGCTTAGCCCCCGGACAGGCAAACACTGAAGCTTTCTTT
NA,14,NA,TRBJ2-2,TRBV6-5,CAGQTGAGTGELFF,TGTGCCGGTCAAACGGGGGCGGGCACCGGGGAGCTGTTTTTT
NA,16,NA,TRBJ1-5,TRBV5-6,CASSSLRGAGNQPQHF,TGTGCCAGCAGCTCCCTAAGGGGGGCCGGCAATCAGCCCCAGCATTTT
NA,14,NA,TRBJ1-4,TRBV5-4,CASSRDGLGEKLFF,TGTGCCAGCAGCCGGGACGGCCTGGGAGAAAAACTGTTTTTT
NA,13,NA,TRBJ2-5,TRBV6-5,CASRGFNQETQYF,TGTGCCAGCCGGGGCTTTAACCAAGAGACCCAGTACTTC
NA,14,NA,TRBJ1-1,TRBV6-5,CASSYSRGWTEAFF,TGTGCCAGCAGTTACTCGAGGGGTTGGACTGAAGCTTTCTTT
NA,16,TRBD1,TRBJ1-6,TRBV24-1,CATSDFRTGHNSPLHF,TGTGCCACCAGTGATTTCCGGACAGGGCATAATTCACCCCTCCACTTT
NA,14,TRBD2,TRBJ2-7,TRBV5-1,CASSPTSGSVEQYF,TGCGCCAGCAGCCCGACTAGCGGGTCGGTCGAGCAGTACTTC
NA,14,NA,TRBJ1-1,TRBV5-4,CASSLELVGAVSFF,TGTGCCAGCAGCTTGGAGCTTGTGGGGGCTGTATCTTTCTTT
NA,12,NA,TRBJ1-2,TRBV3-1/TRBV3-2,CASSLGQHGYTF,TGTGCCAGCAGCTTAGGACAGCATGGCTACACCTTC
NA,11,NA,TRBJ2-5,TRBV20-1,CSAASQETQYF,TGCAGTGCAGCCTCCCAAGAGACCCAGTACTTC
NA,14,TRBD1,TRBJ2-5,TRBV11-3,CASSPTTGDGTQYF,TGTGCCAGCAGCCCTACCACAGGGGATGGGACCCAGTACTTC
once,11,NA,TRBJ1-2,TRBV30,CAWSTGYGYTF,TGTGCCTGGAGTACGGGGTACGGCTACACCTTC
NA,14,NA,TRBJ1-5,TRBV2,CASSEDKGNQPQHF,TGTGCCAGCAGCGAGGACAAAGGCAATCAGCCCCAGCATTTT
NA,17,TRBD2,TRBJ2-3,TRBV5-6,CASSFGTSGRAGDTQYF,TGTGCCAGCAGCTTCGGGACTAGCGGGAGGGCTGGTGATACGCAGTATTTT
NA,15,TRBD1,TRBJ2-5,TRBV24-1,CATSDTDRGLETQYF,TGTGCCACCAGTGATACGGACAGGGGATTGGAGACCCAGTACTTC
NA,13,NA,TRBJ2-1,TRBV4-2,CASSQQGYNEQFF,TGTGCCAGCAGCCAACAGGGGTACAATGAGCAGTTCTTC
NA,14,NA,TRBJ1-2,TRBV20-1,CSASNFLQGSGYTF,TGCAGTGCTAGTAACTTTCTACAGGGCTCTGGCTACACCTTC
once,17,NA,TRBJ1-4,TRBV7-8,CASSLAGRHPINEKLFF,TGTGCCAGCAGCTTAGCAGGGAGACACCCGATAAATGAAAAACTGTTTTTT
NA,14,TRBD2,TRBJ2-1,TRBV29-1,CSVSRTRAYNEQFF,TGCAGCGTTTCCCGGACTAGAGCCTACAATGAGCAGTTCTTC
NA,15,NA,TRBJ1-6,TRBV6-5,CASSPRGVKNSPLHF,TGTGCCAGCAGTCCTAGGGGGGTCAAAAATTCACCCCTCCACTTT
NA,15,NA,TRBJ2-3,TRBV7-2,CASSQDGASTDTQYF,TGTGCCAGCAGCCAAGACGGCGCCAGCACAGATACGCAGTATTTT
NA,13,NA,TRBJ2-5,TRBV19,CASSMTREETQYF,TGTGCCAGTAGTATGACCAGGGAAGAGACCCAGTACTTC
NA,13,TRBD1,TRBJ1-1,TRBV29-1,CSAGGGMNTEAFF,TGCAGCGCAGGAGGGGGCATGAACACTGAAGCTTTCTTT
NA,14,TRBD1,TRBJ2-1,TRBV10-3,CAISDVGGTGSLFF,TGTGCCATCAGTGACGTAGGTGGGACAGGGTCCTTGTTCTTC
NA,14,TRBD1,TRBJ1-4,TRBV28,CASTLGQENEKLFF,TGTGCCAGCACTCTTGGACAGGAGAATGAAAAACTGTTTTTT
NA,15,NA,TRBJ1-5,TRBV28,CASSLPPLDRQPQHF,TGTGCCAGCAGTTTACCCCCCCTAGACCGACAGCCCCAGCATTTT
NA,15,NA,TRBJ1-2,TRBV7-9,CASSLAREVAYGYTF,TGTGCCAGCAGCTTAGCGCGCGAGGTCGCCTATGGCTACACCTTC